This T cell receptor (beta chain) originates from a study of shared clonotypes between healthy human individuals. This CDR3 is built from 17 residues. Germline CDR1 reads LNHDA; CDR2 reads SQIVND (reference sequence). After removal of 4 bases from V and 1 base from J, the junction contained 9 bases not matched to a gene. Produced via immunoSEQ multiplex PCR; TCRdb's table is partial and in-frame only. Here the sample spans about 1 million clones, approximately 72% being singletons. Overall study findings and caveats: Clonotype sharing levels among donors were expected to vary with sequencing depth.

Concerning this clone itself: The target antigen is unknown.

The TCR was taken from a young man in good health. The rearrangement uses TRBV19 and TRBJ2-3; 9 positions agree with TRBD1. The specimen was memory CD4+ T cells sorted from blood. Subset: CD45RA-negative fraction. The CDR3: CASSSWTGQGGTDTQYF. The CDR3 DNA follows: TGTGCCAGTAGTAGTTGGACGGGACAGGGAGGCACAGATACGCAGTATTTT.